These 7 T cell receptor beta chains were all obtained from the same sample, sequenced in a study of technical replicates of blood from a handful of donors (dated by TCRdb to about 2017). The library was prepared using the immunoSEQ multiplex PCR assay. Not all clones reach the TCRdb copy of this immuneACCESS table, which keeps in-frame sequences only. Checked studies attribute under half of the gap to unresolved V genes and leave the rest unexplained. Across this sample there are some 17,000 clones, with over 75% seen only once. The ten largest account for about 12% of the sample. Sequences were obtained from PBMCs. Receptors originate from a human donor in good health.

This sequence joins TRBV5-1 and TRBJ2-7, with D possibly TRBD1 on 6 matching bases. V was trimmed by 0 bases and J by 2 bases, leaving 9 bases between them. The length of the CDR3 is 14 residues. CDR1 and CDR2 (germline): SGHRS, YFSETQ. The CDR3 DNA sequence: TGCGCCAGCAGCTTGGAGGACAGACCCTACGAGCAGTACTTC. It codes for CASSLEDRPYEQYF.

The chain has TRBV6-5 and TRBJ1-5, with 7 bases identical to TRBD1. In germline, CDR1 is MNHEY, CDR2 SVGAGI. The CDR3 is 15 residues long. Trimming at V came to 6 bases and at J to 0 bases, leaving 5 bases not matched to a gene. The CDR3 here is CASRPTGNSNQPQHF. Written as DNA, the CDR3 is TGTGCCAGCAGACCGACAGGGAATAGCAATCAGCCCCAGCATTTT.

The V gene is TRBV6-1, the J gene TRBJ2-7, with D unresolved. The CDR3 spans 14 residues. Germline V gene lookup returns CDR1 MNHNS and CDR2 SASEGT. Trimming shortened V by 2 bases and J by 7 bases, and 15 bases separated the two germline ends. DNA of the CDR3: TGTGCCAGCAGTGAATTACTATTCGTGAGGGAGCAGTACTTC. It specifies CASSELLFVREQYF.

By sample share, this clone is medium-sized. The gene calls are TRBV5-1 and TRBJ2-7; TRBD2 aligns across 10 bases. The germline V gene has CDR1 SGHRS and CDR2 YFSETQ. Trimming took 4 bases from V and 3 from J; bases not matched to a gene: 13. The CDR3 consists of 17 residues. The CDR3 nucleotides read TGCGCCAGCAGCCAGGGGACTAGCGCTCATCGGATCTACGAGCAGTACTTC. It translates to CASSQGTSAHRIYEQYF.

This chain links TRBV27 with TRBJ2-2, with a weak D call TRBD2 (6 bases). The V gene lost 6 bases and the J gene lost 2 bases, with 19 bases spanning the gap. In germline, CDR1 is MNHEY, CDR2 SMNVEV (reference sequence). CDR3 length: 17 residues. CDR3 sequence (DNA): TGTGCCAGCAGCGCCACACGTAGCGGCACTAACACCGGGGAGCTGTTTTTT. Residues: CASSATRSGTNTGELFF.

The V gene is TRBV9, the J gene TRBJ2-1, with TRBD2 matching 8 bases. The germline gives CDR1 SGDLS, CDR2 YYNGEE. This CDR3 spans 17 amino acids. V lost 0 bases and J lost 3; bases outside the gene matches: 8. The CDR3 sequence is CASSVEESGGYYNEQFF. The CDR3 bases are TGTGCCAGCAGCGTAGAGGAAAGCGGGGGATACTACAATGAGCAGTTCTTC.

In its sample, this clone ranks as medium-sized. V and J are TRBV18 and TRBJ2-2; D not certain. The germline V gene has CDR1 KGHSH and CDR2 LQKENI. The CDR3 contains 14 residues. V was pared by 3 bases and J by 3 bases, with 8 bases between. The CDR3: CASSPPRDTGELFF. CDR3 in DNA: TGTGCCAGCTCACCTCCCCGAGACACCGGGGAGCTGTTTTTT.